This TCR gamma chain derives from a study of γδ T cells in repeated Plasmodium falciparum infection. About the research overall: Samples were taken at baseline, before some infections, and 21 days after each.

This clone showed up many times. Its specificity is unknown. The CDR3 has 16 residues. Germline lookup yields CDR1 VINAFY and CDR2 YDVSNSKD. Trimming cost V 0 bases and J 4 bases; bases outside gene matches: 12. Vgamma9/Vdelta2+ and Vdelta2-negative gammadelta T cells were flow-sorted from PBMC for bulk sequencing. Both TRG and TRD chains were sequenced from each sorted sample. TCRdb re-analyzed the multiplex PCR reads via CATT. The sample holds tens of thousands of gamma-chain clones, 3% seen once. Study findings and constraints: Vgamma9/Vdelta2+ repertoires stayed stably polyclonal over time and infection. Malian children's Vdelta2-negative repertoires appeared more expanded and less diverse than Australians'.

The sequence was collected from a pool of human donors (malaria-infected and uninfected, not separated). Sequenced material: gamma-delta T cells from blood. The rearrangement links TRGV5 to TRGJ1 or TRGJ2. The J gene comes from matching the DNA to germline here; TCRdb lacks it. The CDR3 nucleotides read TGTGCCACCTGGGACAGGGACGCTAAAAAGTATTATAAGAAACTCTTT. It translates to CATWDRDAKKYYKKLF.